A selection of T cell receptor beta chains follows, all from one sample in a study of cytomegalovirus exposure and HLA in healthy donors. Only in-frame clones appear in the TCRdb table, and some are missing; sequencing was by immunoSEQ multiplex PCR. The sample yields under 350,000 clones, 80% to 90% seen once. The sample consisted of PBMCs. These receptors came from a woman aged 18-29 years in good health and CMV-seronegative. The CDR3 runs from the conserved cysteine through the conserved F or W. Each record gives: CDR3 protein, CDR3 DNA, D gene, J gene, V gene, CDR3 length, clone size. The D gene is left open where the match is weak. Part of the rows lack a size; the others show once, few, many or a class for expanded clones.

cdr3_aa: CASSFGTSGRIYEQYF
cdr3_nt: TGCGCCAGCAGCTTTGGGACTAGCGGCCGTATCTACGAGCAGTACTTC
d_call: TRBD2
j_call: TRBJ2-7
v_call: TRBV5-1
cdr3_length: 16
clone_size: -

cdr3_aa: CASSLRLAGGPYNEQFF
cdr3_nt: TGTGCCAGCAGCTTACGGCTAGCGGGAGGGCCCTACAATGAGCAGTTCTTC
d_call: TRBD2
j_call: TRBJ2-1
v_call: TRBV11-3
cdr3_length: 17
clone_size: -

cdr3_aa: CASSARGQGYIGELFF
cdr3_nt: TGTGCCAGCAGCGCCCGGGGACAGGGCTATATCGGGGAGCTGTTTTTT
d_call: TRBD1
j_call: TRBJ2-2
v_call: TRBV9
cdr3_length: 16
clone_size: -

cdr3_aa: CASSLTSGRYEQYF
cdr3_nt: TGTGCCAGCAGCTTGACTAGCGGGCGCTACGAGCAGTACTTC
d_call: TRBD2
j_call: TRBJ2-7
v_call: TRBV11-2
cdr3_length: 14
clone_size: -

cdr3_aa: CASSLQGMGQPQHF
cdr3_nt: TGTGCCAGCAGCTTACAGGGCATGGGTCAGCCCCAGCATTTT
d_call: -
j_call: TRBJ1-5
v_call: TRBV7-2
cdr3_length: 14
clone_size: -

cdr3_aa: CASSFSSLNEKLFF
cdr3_nt: TGTGCCAGCAGTTTTAGTTCACTGAATGAAAAACTGTTTTTT
d_call: -
j_call: TRBJ1-4
v_call: TRBV6-5
cdr3_length: 14
clone_size: -

cdr3_aa: CASSPEDPPPF
cdr3_nt: TGTGCCAGCAGCCCGGAGGACCCCCCACCCTTC
d_call: -
j_call: TRBJ1-2
v_call: TRBV5-4
cdr3_length: 11
clone_size: -

cdr3_aa: CASSQIAGYVEQYF
cdr3_nt: TGTGCCAGCAGTCAAATAGCGGGGTACGTCGAGCAGTACTTC
d_call: TRBD2
j_call: TRBJ2-7
v_call: TRBV6-5
cdr3_length: 14
clone_size: -

cdr3_aa: CASTVDSYEQYF
cdr3_nt: TGTGCCAGCACTGTAGACAGCTACGAGCAGTACTTC
d_call: -
j_call: TRBJ2-7
v_call: TRBV6-1
cdr3_length: 12
clone_size: -

cdr3_aa: CASSEAGQTYEQYF
cdr3_nt: TGTGCCAGCAGTGAAGCTGGGCAGACCTACGAGCAGTACTTC
d_call: -
j_call: TRBJ2-7
v_call: TRBV6-1
cdr3_length: 14
clone_size: -

cdr3_aa: CASSPQSTGGSGANVLTF
cdr3_nt: TGTGCCAGCTCACCCCAGTCGACAGGGGGCTCTGGGGCCAACGTCCTGACTTTC
d_call: TRBD1
j_call: TRBJ2-6
v_call: TRBV18
cdr3_length: 18
clone_size: -

cdr3_aa: CASSFWQGGTDTQYF
cdr3_nt: TGTGCCAGCAGCTTCTGGCAGGGGGGCACAGATACGCAGTATTTT
d_call: TRBD1
j_call: TRBJ2-3
v_call: TRBV11-3
cdr3_length: 15
clone_size: -

cdr3_aa: CASSPPFTRAEYEQYF
cdr3_nt: TGTGCCAGCTCACCTCCGTTCACCAGGGCCGAGTACGAGCAGTACTTC
d_call: -
j_call: TRBJ2-7
v_call: TRBV18
cdr3_length: 16
clone_size: -

cdr3_aa: CASSQDPPGSYTEAFF
cdr3_nt: TGCGCCAGCAGCCAAGATCCCCCAGGATCATACACTGAAGCTTTCTTT
d_call: -
j_call: TRBJ1-1
v_call: TRBV4-1
cdr3_length: 16
clone_size: -

cdr3_aa: CASSPGAVNEKLFF
cdr3_nt: TGTGCCAGCTCACCAGGGGCGGTCAATGAAAAACTGTTTTTT
d_call: -
j_call: TRBJ1-4
v_call: TRBV18
cdr3_length: 14
clone_size: -

cdr3_aa: CASSLALIASPLHF
cdr3_nt: TGTGCCAGCAGCTTAGCCCTCATAGCTTCACCCCTCCACTTT
d_call: -
j_call: TRBJ1-6
v_call: TRBV7-2
cdr3_length: 14
clone_size: few

cdr3_aa: CSVAGQGSNEKLFF
cdr3_nt: TGCAGCGTCGCCGGACAGGGGTCTAATGAAAAACTGTTTTTT
d_call: TRBD1
j_call: TRBJ1-4
v_call: TRBV29-1
cdr3_length: 14
clone_size: -

cdr3_aa: CASSLGLAEGETQYF
cdr3_nt: TGTGCCAGCAGCCTTGGACTAGCGGAAGGGGAGACCCAGTACTTC
d_call: TRBD2
j_call: TRBJ2-5
v_call: TRBV5-6
cdr3_length: 15
clone_size: -

cdr3_aa: CASSELGLTNEQFF
cdr3_nt: TGTGCCAGCAGTGAACTAGGCCTAACCAATGAGCAGTTCTTC
d_call: -
j_call: TRBJ2-1
v_call: TRBV2
cdr3_length: 14
clone_size: -

cdr3_aa: CASSSRGWVEQFF
cdr3_nt: TGTGCCAGTAGTTCCAGGGGGTGGGTTGAGCAGTTCTTC
d_call: TRBD1
j_call: TRBJ2-1
v_call: TRBV19
cdr3_length: 13
clone_size: once

cdr3_aa: CASRSGDRNTGELFF
cdr3_nt: TGCGCCAGCAGATCAGGCGACAGGAACACCGGGGAGCTGTTTTTT
d_call: -
j_call: TRBJ2-2
v_call: TRBV5-1
cdr3_length: 15
clone_size: -

cdr3_aa: CSVVGGQGATEAFF
cdr3_nt: TGCAGCGTTGTGGGCGGACAGGGCGCCACTGAAGCTTTCTTT
d_call: TRBD1
j_call: TRBJ1-1
v_call: TRBV29-1
cdr3_length: 14
clone_size: -

cdr3_aa: CASSLQGQTYEQYF
cdr3_nt: TGTGCCAGCTCCCTCCAAGGACAGACCTACGAGCAGTACTTC
d_call: -
j_call: TRBJ2-7
v_call: TRBV2
cdr3_length: 14
clone_size: -

cdr3_aa: CASSFRTSEYNEQFF
cdr3_nt: TGTGCCAGCAGCTTCCGGACTAGCGAATACAATGAGCAGTTCTTC
d_call: TRBD2
j_call: TRBJ2-1
v_call: TRBV7-6
cdr3_length: 15
clone_size: once

cdr3_aa: CASSLHTGQGYYGYTF
cdr3_nt: TGTGCCAGCAGTTTACATACTGGACAGGGTTACTATGGCTACACCTTC
d_call: TRBD1
j_call: TRBJ1-2
v_call: TRBV5-6
cdr3_length: 16
clone_size: -

cdr3_aa: CSVELQGDTEAFF
cdr3_nt: TGCAGCGTTGAGTTACAGGGGGACACTGAAGCTTTCTTT
d_call: TRBD1
j_call: TRBJ1-1
v_call: TRBV29-1
cdr3_length: 13
clone_size: -

cdr3_aa: CASSVLTGPLYGYTF
cdr3_nt: TGTGCCAGCAGCGTATTGACAGGGCCCCTCTATGGCTACACCTTC
d_call: TRBD1
j_call: TRBJ1-2
v_call: TRBV9
cdr3_length: 15
clone_size: -

cdr3_aa: CASSLAGATYEQYF
cdr3_nt: TGTGCCAGCAGCTTAGCAGGGGCCACCTACGAGCAGTACTTC
d_call: -
j_call: TRBJ2-7
v_call: TRBV11-2
cdr3_length: 14
clone_size: -

cdr3_aa: CASSPGTGGGYGYTF
cdr3_nt: TGTGCCAGCAGCCCTGGGACAGGGGGAGGCTATGGCTACACCTTC
d_call: TRBD1
j_call: TRBJ1-2
v_call: TRBV7-8
cdr3_length: 15
clone_size: -